This TCR beta chain was sequenced for a study of T cells in Graves' hyperthyroidism and ophthalmopathy. Study summary: Blood from the periphery was taken at initial diagnosis, before any treatment. Study outcomes and limitations: Ophthalmopathy prediction by the model preceded onset by a median 6.5 months.

Amplified regions were TCR beta CDR3 sequences from RNA transcripts. The primer set for the first-round RT-PCR of the TCR CDR3 was HTBI. One entry per CDR3 protein, called by TCRdb with MiXCR from the multiplex PCR reads. The table lists 30,000 to 40,000 distinct CDR3 sequences, 40% to 65% of them singletons. PBMCs were collected from a 10 ml volume of fresh peripheral blood. CDR3 length: 15 amino acids. The V end lost 2 bases, the J end lost 3 bases, and 13 bases lay between the germline ends. Germline V gene data show CDR1 as LNHDA and CDR2 as SQIVND (reference sequence). About this clonotype: Its cognate antigen is unknown.

The TCR originated in a man aged 35-49 years with Graves' ophthalmopathy. V is TRBV19 and J is TRBJ2-5; the D call may be TRBD1 or TRBD2 (7 bases each). Sequenced material: blood. CDR3 sequence (DNA): TGTGCCAGTAGTATACAGGGGGAGGGGGAAGAGACCCAGTACTTC. It encodes CASSIQGEGEETQYF.